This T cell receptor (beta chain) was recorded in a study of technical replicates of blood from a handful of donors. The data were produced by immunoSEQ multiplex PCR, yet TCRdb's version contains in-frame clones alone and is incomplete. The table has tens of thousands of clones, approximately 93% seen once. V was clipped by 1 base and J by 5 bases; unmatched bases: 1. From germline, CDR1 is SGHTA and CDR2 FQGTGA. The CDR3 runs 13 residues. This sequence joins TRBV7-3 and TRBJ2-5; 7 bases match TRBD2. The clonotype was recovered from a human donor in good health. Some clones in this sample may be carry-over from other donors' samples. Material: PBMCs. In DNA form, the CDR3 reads TGTGCCAGCAGCTTAATAGCGGGCGAGACCCAGTACTTC. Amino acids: CASSLIAGETQYF.